This T cell receptor (beta chain) derives from a study of beta chain features in type 1 diabetes. Study as a whole: Examined across all samples were roughly 100 million sorted cells.

Expressed TCRB transcripts were sequenced because the entire RNA isolate underwent reverse transcription. Produced via immunoSEQ multiplex PCR; TCRdb's table is partial and in-frame only. The top ten hold about 0.065% of the sample, which has hundreds of thousands of clones, approximately 30% seen once. The sample holds a few counts of this clone. The sequenced sample consisted of naive CD4+ T cells from blood. The sequence was collected from a man younger than 30 in good health.

CDR3 nucleotide sequence: TGTGCCAGCAGCCAAGGCGGGAGCACCCGGGGCGAGCAGTACTTC. Amino acid sequence: CASSQGGSTRGEQYF. This chain uses TRBV4-2 with TRBJ2-7, with TRBD2 matching over 7 bases. V shed 1 base and J 6 bases; nucleotides not matched to a gene: 9. Germline-derived CDR1 and CDR2 are LGHNA and YNFKEQ. This CDR3 region has 15 residues.